This record covers a single T cell receptor (beta chain). Antigen: not known. Looked up from germline, CDR1 is DFQATT and CDR2 is SNEGSKA (reference sequence). The V gene lost 0 bases and the J gene lost 0 bases, with 12 bases spanning the gap. The CDR3 consists of 16 residues. Through a sample-barcoded 5' primer and a J-beta primer mix, a second PCR was run for roughly 7 to 11 cycles. MiXCR, run by TCRdb on the 5' RACE reads, gives a single entry per CDR3 protein. The sample yields 1.5 million to 2 million distinct CDR3 sequences, less than 50% seen once. This sample is part of a study of blood T cells in healthy people across ages. Broader study findings: Diversity was higher, and naive CD4+ cells more numerous, in long-lived donors than in aged donors.

It was around 9 milliliters of peripheral blood that were drawn from each donor. Every sample gave at least 5 micrograms of total RNA when it was extracted. V gene TRBV20-1 combines with J gene TRBJ2-4; D gene ambiguous. This clonotype originated in a woman in her thirties or forties in good health. The sequencing sample was made of blood. The CDR3 DNA sequence: TGCAGTGCTAGAGATCCGGGCAGAATAGCCAAAAACATTCAGTACTTC. This gives the protein CSARDPGRIAKNIQYF.